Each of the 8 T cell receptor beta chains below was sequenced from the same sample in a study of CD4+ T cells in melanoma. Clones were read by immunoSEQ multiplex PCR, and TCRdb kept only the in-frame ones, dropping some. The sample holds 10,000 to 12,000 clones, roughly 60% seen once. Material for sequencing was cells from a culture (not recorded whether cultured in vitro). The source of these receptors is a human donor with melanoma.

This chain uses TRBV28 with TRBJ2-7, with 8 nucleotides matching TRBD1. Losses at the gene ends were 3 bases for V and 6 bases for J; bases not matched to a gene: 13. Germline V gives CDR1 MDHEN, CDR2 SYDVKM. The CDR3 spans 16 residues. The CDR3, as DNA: TGTGCCAGCAGTTTCTGGGAGATAAGACAGGGGAGCGAGCAGTACTTC. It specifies CASSFWEIRQGSEQYF.

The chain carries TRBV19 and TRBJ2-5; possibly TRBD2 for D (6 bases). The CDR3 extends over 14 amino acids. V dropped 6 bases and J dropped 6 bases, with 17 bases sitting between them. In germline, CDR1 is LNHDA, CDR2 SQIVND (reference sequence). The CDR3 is CASSLGGGAKTQYF. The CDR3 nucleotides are TGTGCCAGTAGCCTCGGTGGCGGGGCCAAGACCCAGTACTTC.

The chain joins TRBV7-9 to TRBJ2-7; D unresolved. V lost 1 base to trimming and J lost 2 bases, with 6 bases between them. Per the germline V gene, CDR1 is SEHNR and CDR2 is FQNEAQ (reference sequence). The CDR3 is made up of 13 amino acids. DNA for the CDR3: TGTGCCAGCAGCTTAGGATCGACCTACGAGCAGTACTTC. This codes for CASSLGSTYEQYF.

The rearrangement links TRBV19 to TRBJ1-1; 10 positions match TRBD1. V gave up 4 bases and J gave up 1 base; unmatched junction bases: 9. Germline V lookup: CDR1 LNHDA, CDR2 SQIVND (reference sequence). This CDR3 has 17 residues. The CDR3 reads CASSKQGTGAKNTEAFF. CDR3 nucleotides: TGTGCCAGTAGTAAACAAGGGACAGGGGCTAAGAACACTGAAGCTTTCTTT.

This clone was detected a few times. The CDR3, as DNA: TGTGCCAGCAGCTTCGCACAGGGGGTCTACGAGCAGTACTTC. Protein sequence: CASSFAQGVYEQYF. V gene TRBV7-9 combines with J gene TRBJ2-7, with 8 bases aligning to TRBD1. CDR1 is SEHNR, CDR2 FQNEAQ, per germline (reference sequence). Trimming removed 3 bases from V and 3 bases from J; junction bases left unmatched: 4. CDR3 length: 14 residues.

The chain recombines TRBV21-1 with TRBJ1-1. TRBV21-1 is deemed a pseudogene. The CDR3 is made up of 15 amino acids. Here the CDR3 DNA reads TGTGCCAGCAGCAAACCTGAAGCCCACGACACTGAAGCTTTCTTT. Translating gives CASSKPEAHDTEAFF.

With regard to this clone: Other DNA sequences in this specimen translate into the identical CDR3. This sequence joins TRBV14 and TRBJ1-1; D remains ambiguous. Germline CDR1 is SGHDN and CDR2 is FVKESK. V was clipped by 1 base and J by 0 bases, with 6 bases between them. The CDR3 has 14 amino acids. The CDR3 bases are TGTGCCAGCAGCCAAGCAGGCATGAACACTGAAGCTTTCTTT. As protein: CASSQAGMNTEAFF.

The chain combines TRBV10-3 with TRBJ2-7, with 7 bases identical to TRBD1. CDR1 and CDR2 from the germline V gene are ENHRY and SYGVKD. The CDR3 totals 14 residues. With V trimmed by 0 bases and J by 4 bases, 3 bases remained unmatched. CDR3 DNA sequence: TGTGCCATCAGTGAGTCGGGACAGCTGTACGAGCAGTACTTC. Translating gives CAISESGQLYEQYF.